This T cell receptor beta chain was observed in a study of regulatory dendritic cells for organ transplantation (dated by TCRdb to 2016 to 2017). General notes on the study: Regulatory dendritic cells were generated from monocytes cultured with vitamin D3 on days 0 and 4 and IL-10 on day 4. On day 6, LPS was added to the DC cultures to test how the DCs responded to a strong maturation-inducing agent. Before and after allostimulation with regulatory or mature dendritic cells, TCRbeta repertoires were sequenced from sorted naive and memory CD4+ and CD8+ T cells. The paper as a whole reports these results and caveats: In both subjects, allostimulation led to expansion of memory CD8+ clones, though the expansion induced by regulatory dendritic cells appeared to be more limited than that induced by mature dendritic cells. Sequencing was done in only a couple of subjects, and the authors reported considerable heterogeneity between individuals in the alloreactive memory CD8+ T cell pool. The repertoires of naive CD4+ and CD8+ T cells were highly diverse, while memory cell repertoires were less diverse, with memory CD8+ cells being the most oligoclonal. Among the resting subsets, the most alloreactive TCR clonotypes were found in memory CD8+ T cells.

TCRbeta CDR3 regions were amplified by multiplexed two-step PCR using Vbeta-specific forward primers and Jbeta-specific reverse primers. Through the immunoSEQ service, TCRbeta libraries were sequenced on an Illumina instrument. In the paper's pipeline: IMGT annotation was used to assign V, D and J genes, and synthetic CDR3 analogues were used to correct the counts for multiplex PCR bias. The immunoSEQ Analyzer calculated repertoire clonality as one minus the normalized Shannon entropy. Clonal expansion was defined by Fisher's exact test with Benjamini-Hochberg false discovery rate control, using two-tailed P<0.01. Entries here come from immuneACCESS through TCRdb and include only in-frame sequences with V and J called. Some clones fail to appear in such tables; in the studies checked, an unresolved V gene covers under half of the shortfall, and the cause of the remainder is unknown. The V and J calls and clone size are taken from that table; D and trimming were inferred from the DNA. For this sample the table gives more than 9,500 clones, of which around 92% were detected only once. The ten largest clones take up 0.22% of the sample.

As for this clone: It lacks a known antigen. Base qualities are not recorded, but no much larger clone differs from it by a single base.

Sorted T cell subsets were CFSE-labeled and co-cultured for roughly 5 days with allogeneic regulatory or mature dendritic cells at a 1:10 DC:T ratio. FACS was used to sort naive T cells as CD45RA+ cells and memory T cells as CD45RO+ CD4+ or CD8+ cells. T cells for TCR sequencing came from two healthy control subjects. The Qiagen DNeasy Blood & Tissue Kit was used for extraction of genomic DNA. The cysteine opens and the phenylalanine closes a CDR3 of 13 amino acids. Kept here is only the CDR3 DNA, which spans 39 bases and is read in frame from base 1. V loses 0 bases of germline sequence and J loses 6 bases, and the interval between the two ends is 10 bases. CDR1 SGDLS and CDR2 YYNGEE were looked up in the germline V gene.

The receptor was isolated from a human donor in good health. The sequenced sample was naive CD8+ T cells from blood cultured with regulatory dendritic cells. Read against the paper, the sample's cell subset or site label means: CD45RA+ naive T cells. The rearranged segments are TRBV9 and TRBJ2-7; the D gene lacks a confident call. In nucleotides, the sequence is TGTGCCAGCAGCGTAGTAGACAACAGCGAGCAGTACTTC. The encoded protein is CASSVVDNSEQYF.